The 20 T cell receptor beta chains below come from one sample, sequenced in a study of shared clonotypes between healthy human individuals (dated by TCRdb to 2020 to 2022). Library preparation used the immunoSEQ multiplex PCR assay. TCRdb mirrors the immuneACCESS table, restricted to in-frame sequences. Some clones are absent from its copies; in checked studies, under half trace to an unresolved V gene, and the reason for the others is unknown. The sample table records under 1,900,000 clones; roughly 98.5% of these occur just once. 0.36% of the sample goes to the ten largest clones. The sequenced sample consisted of naive CD4+ T cells sorted from blood. The cell subset or site label here, explained by the study, means: CD45RA+ positively selected. These receptors all stem from a man younger than 40 in good health.

The V gene is TRBV5-4, the J gene TRBJ1-4; D remains ambiguous. Germline loops: CDR1 SGHNT, CDR2 YYREEE (reference sequence). This CDR3 comprises 13 residues. The V gene lost 1 base and the J gene lost 5 bases, with 6 bases spanning the gap. CDR3: CASSLRENEKLFF. CDR3 coding DNA: TGTGCCAGCAGCTTGAGAGAGAATGAAAAACTGTTTTTT.

Of note for this clone: This CDR3 is also generated by other DNA sequences in the sample. The CDR3 is CASSWTSGSYEQYF. The CDR3 DNA is TGTGCCAGCAGTTGGACTAGCGGCTCCTACGAGCAGTACTTC. The chain links TRBV6-5 to TRBJ2-7; 10 bases line up with TRBD2. The J segment lost 0 bases and the V segment lost 4 bases, leaving 0 bases of the junction unmatched. This CDR3 has 14 amino acids. Germline lookup yields CDR1 MNHEY and CDR2 SVGAGI.

The V gene is TRBV6-1, the J gene TRBJ2-7; perhaps TRBD1 as D (6 bases). The CDR3 runs to 12 residues. The germline V gene encodes CDR1 MNHNS and CDR2 SASEGT. The V end was cut by 7 bases, the J end by 2 bases, with 9 bases between. Here the CDR3 reads CASIGQTYEQYF. The CDR3 nucleotides read TGTGCCAGCATAGGACAGACCTACGAGCAGTACTTC.

This sequence joins TRBV19 and TRBJ2-7; unclear D gene. This CDR3 has 14 amino acids. Germline CDR1 and CDR2: LNHDA and SQIVND (reference sequence). The V gene lost 5 bases and the J gene lost 3 bases, with 14 bases spanning the gap. The CDR3 reads CASSERGRHYEQYF. DNA for the CDR3: TGTGCCAGTAGTGAGCGAGGCAGACACTACGAGCAGTACTTC.

V gene TRBV11-2 combines with J gene TRBJ2-7; tentative D call: TRBD1 (5 bases). Per the germline V gene, CDR1 is SGHAT and CDR2 is FQNNGV. CDR3 length equals 17 residues. V was clipped by 2 bases and J by 1 base, with 18 bases between them. CDR3 sequence reads: CASSLTVTVGQSYEQYF. CDR3 coding DNA: TGTGCCAGCAGCTTAACGGTGACCGTCGGACAATCCTACGAGCAGTACTTC. Based on the CDR3 plus reference TRBV11-2 and TRBJ2-7, the full variable domain is EAGVAQSPRYKIIEKRQSVAFWCNPISGHATLYWYQQILGQGPKLLIQFQNNGVVDDSQLPKDRFSAERLKGVDSTLKIQPAKLEDSAVYLCASSLTVTVGQSYEQYFGPGTRLTVT.

The V call is TRBV4-2, the J call TRBJ2-3; unclear D gene. From germline, CDR1 is LGHNA and CDR2 YNFKEQ. With 2 bases removed from V and 0 bases from J, the gap between germline ends came to 3 bases. CDR3 size: 13 residues. CDR3 protein: CASSQRSTDTQYF. The CDR3 region has the DNA TGTGCCAGCAGCCAAAGAAGCACAGATACGCAGTATTTT.

The chain is built from TRBV11-2 and TRBJ2-1; D possibly corresponds to TRBD1 (5 bases). Germline assignment: CDR1 SGHAT and CDR2 FQNNGV. The CDR3 length is 11 residues. Trimming removed 0 bases at V and 14 bases at J, with 8 bases between. DNA of the CDR3: TGTGCCAGCAGCTTAGACAGGGTAGAGTTCTTC. It is translated as CASSLDRVEFF.

The V gene is TRBV5-6, the J gene TRBJ2-7, with D unresolved. Germline values: CDR1 SGHDT, CDR2 YYEEEE. The CDR3 consists of 14 residues. V was trimmed by 1 base and J by 6 bases, leaving 14 bases between them. The CDR3 sequence is CASSLKNGPGEQYF. CDR3 bases: TGTGCCAGCAGCTTGAAGAATGGCCCGGGCGAGCAGTACTTC.

The chain recombines TRBV28 with TRBJ1-2; perhaps TRBD1 as D (6 bases). Germline V gene data show CDR1 as MDHEN and CDR2 as SYDVKM. CDR3 length: 17 residues. Deletions cut 7 bases from V and 2 bases from J, with 23 bases between. This CDR3 is CASTFNRAQYLNYGYTF. CDR3 DNA sequence: TGTGCCAGCACCTTTAACAGGGCCCAATACTTGAACTATGGCTACACCTTC.

The chain employs TRBV9 and TRBJ2-1; TRBD2 agrees at 12 bases. The CDR3 spans 15 residues. J lost 8 bases, V lost 4 bases, and 7 bases had no gene match. CDR1 and CDR2 from the germline V gene are SGDLS and YYNGEE. CDR3 residues: CASSPLAGGVYEQFF. CDR3 DNA sequence: TGTGCCAGCAGCCCGCTAGCGGGAGGGGTCTATGAGCAGTTCTTC.

The chain has TRBV7-2 and TRBJ2-1; possibly TRBD2 for D (5 bases). The CDR3 is made up of 16 amino acids. The germline CDR1 and CDR2 sequences are SGHTA and FQGNSA. Trimming took off 3 bases at V and 7 bases at J, with 19 bases between the two ends. The DNA of the CDR3 is TGTGCCAGCAGCTTCCATCTAGGAGGAGGATTGAATGAGCAGTTCTTC. This gives the protein CASSFHLGGGLNEQFF.

The V call is TRBV7-6, the J call TRBJ2-7, with D perhaps TRBD1 (5 bases). Looked up from germline, CDR1 is SGHVS and CDR2 is FNYEAQ. CDR3 length: 13 amino acids. Trimming pared 4 bases from V and 10 bases from J, leaving 17 bases between. CDR3 in amino acids: CASSSTQERVQYF. The CDR3 DNA follows: TGTGCCAGCAGCTCTACACAGGAGCGAGTTCAGTACTTC.

V gene TRBV5-1 combines with J gene TRBJ2-5, with unresolved D. This CDR3 spans 15 amino acids. Germline loops: CDR1 SGHRS, CDR2 YFSETQ. V dropped 3 bases and J dropped 2 bases, with 14 bases sitting between them. The CDR3 reads CASSWTEPTQETQYF. As DNA, the CDR3 is TGCGCCAGCAGCTGGACCGAACCTACGCAAGAGACCCAGTACTTC.

The chain is built from TRBV25-1 and TRBJ2-2; a weak D match, TRBD2 (5 bases). This CDR3 contains 15 residues. V was shortened by 3 bases and J by 5 bases, with 13 bases between the two germline ends. Germline lookup yields CDR1 MGHDK and CDR2 SYGVNS. This CDR3 is CASSDPRRETGELFF. Here the CDR3 DNA reads TGTGCCAGCAGTGATCCCCGACGGGAAACCGGGGAGCTGTTTTTT.

The CDR3 DNA sequence: TGTGCCAGCAGCGTATCGGCTAGCACAGATACGCAGTATTTT. This translates into CASSVSASTDTQYF. The V and J genes are TRBV9 and TRBJ2-3; D unresolved. Between the trimmed V and J ends, which lost 1 base and 0 bases, there was a span of 6 bases. Germline V gene lookup returns CDR1 SGDLS and CDR2 YYNGEE. The CDR3 runs 14 residues.

The gene calls are TRBV30 and TRBJ2-3; 7 positions agree with TRBD1. V was clipped by 7 bases and J by 2 bases; unmatched bases: 9. This CDR3 contains 14 residues. Germline-derived CDR1 and CDR2 are GTSNPN and SVGIG (reference sequence). The CDR3 region is CAYSPGQSTDTQYF. In DNA form, the CDR3 reads TGTGCCTATAGTCCGGGACAGTCCACAGATACGCAGTATTTT.

The chain is built from TRBV5-1 and TRBJ2-3; D is possibly TRBD2 (6 bases). Deletions cut 2 bases from V and 3 bases from J, with 10 bases between. Germline CDR1 is SGHRS and CDR2 is YFSETQ. The CDR3 covers 14 residues. The CDR3 bases are TGCGCCAGCAGCTTTGACGGGAGAACAGATACGCAGTATTTT. Amino acid sequence: CASSFDGRTDTQYF.

This chain joins TRBV7-2 and TRBJ2-7; D might be TRBD1 (6 bases). The CDR3 runs to 15 residues. Between the trimmed V and J ends, which lost 2 bases and 3 bases, there was a span of 14 bases. The germline V gene has CDR1 SGHTA and CDR2 FQGNSA. The CDR3 protein is CASSLPPDSRYEQYF. CDR3 sequence (DNA): TGTGCCAGCAGCTTACCCCCGGACAGTCGCTACGAGCAGTACTTC.

The CDR3 DNA sequence: TGTGCCAGCAGTGTGACCCTCTCCCGGGGCGAGCAGTACTTC. This encodes CASSVTLSRGEQYF. The chain links TRBV2 to TRBJ2-7, with a possible D match to TRBD2 (5 bases). V lost 4 bases and J 6 bases, leaving 16 bases between the germline ends. Germline V gene lookup returns CDR1 SNHLY and CDR2 FYNNEI. There are 14 residues in the CDR3. Complete variable domain (other parts from reference TRBV2 and TRBJ2-7): EPEVTQTPSHQVTQMGQEVILRCVPISNHLYFYWYRQILGQKVEFLVSFYNNEISEKSEIFDDQFSVERPDGSNFTLKIRSTKLEDSAMYFCASSVTLSRGEQYFGPGTRLTVT.

V and J are TRBV18 and TRBJ2-1; D is unresolved. CDR3 length equals 13 residues. The germline V and J ends were trimmed by 6 bases and 9 bases, with 15 bases remaining between them. Germline CDR1 reads KGHSH; CDR2 reads LQKENI. CDR3 nucleotide sequence: TGTGCCAGCTCCAAGACGGCGCCGGGTGAGCAGTTCTTC. This codes for CASSKTAPGEQFF.